Following are 32 T cell receptor beta chains from one sample sequenced in a study of T cell changes during pregnancy in multiple sclerosis. Measured with immunoSEQ multiplex PCR; TCRdb has only the in-frame clones, and not every one. The table has 90,000 to 120,000 clones, roughly nine tenths seen once. The sequences come from peripheral blood, collected after pregnancy. These receptors all come from a female donor with multiple sclerosis, enrolled in a pregnancy study.

The chain links TRBV10-3 to TRBJ1-2; 9 nucleotides match TRBD1. Looked up from germline, CDR1 is ENHRY and CDR2 is SYGVKD. The CDR3 has 16 amino acids. V shed 7 bases and J 8 bases; nucleotides not matched to a gene: 17. The CDR3, as DNA: TGTGCCATCAAAAGTTCCGGGACAGGGAATTCGGTCGGCTACACCTTC. It is translated as CAIKSSGTGNSVGYTF.

The V call is TRBV5-4, the J call TRBJ2-7; maybe TRBD1 (5 bases). The CDR3 is 13 residues long. Germline V gene lookup returns CDR1 SGHNT and CDR2 YYREEE (reference sequence). Deletions cut 5 bases from V and 0 bases from J, with 9 bases between. This CDR3 reads CASSRQGSYEQYF. The CDR3 DNA is TGTGCCAGCAGTCGGCAGGGCTCCTACGAGCAGTACTTC.

The chain recombines TRBV19 with TRBJ1-1; D ambiguous. The CDR3 totals 12 residues. V lost 4 bases and J 5 bases, leaving 8 bases between the germline ends. CDR1 and CDR2 from the germline V gene are LNHDA and SQIVND (reference sequence). The CDR3 sequence is CASSTLVTEAFF. The CDR3 DNA reads TGTGCCAGTAGTACCCTCGTTACTGAAGCTTTCTTT. Full variable domain (rest looked up from reference TRBV19 and TRBJ1-1): DGGITQSPKYLFRKEGQNVTLSCEQNLNHDAMYWYRQDPGQGLRLIYYSQIVNDFQKGDIAEGYSVSREKKESFPLTVTSAQKNPTAFYLCASSTLVTEAFFGQGTRLTVV.

The J gene is TRBJ2-7, the V gene TRBV30; perhaps TRBD2 as D (7 bases). This CDR3 is built from 14 residues. V shed 0 bases and J shed 5 bases, with 14 bases lying between them. In germline, CDR1 is GTSNPN, CDR2 SVGIG (reference sequence). The CDR3 spells CAWSVLTGRDEQYF. The CDR3 DNA is TGTGCCTGGAGTGTACTAACAGGGAGGGACGAGCAGTACTTC.

The rearrangement links TRBV18 to TRBJ2-1; TRBD1 might be the D (5 bases). Trimming removed 0 bases from V and 6 bases from J, with 6 bases in between. Looked up from germline, CDR1 is KGHSH and CDR2 is LQKENI. This CDR3 is built from 13 residues. In DNA form, the CDR3 reads TGTGCCAGCTCACCACCAGGGGCCAATGAGCAGTTCTTC. The encoded protein is CASSPPGANEQFF.

This chain uses TRBV19 with TRBJ1-5; D is undetermined. CDR3 length: 15 amino acids. Trimming cost V 3 bases and J 2 bases, with 11 bases left between them. In germline, CDR1 is LNHDA, CDR2 SQIVND (reference sequence). As DNA, the CDR3 is TGTGCCAGTAGTATCTGGGGAGACGGCAATCAGCCCCAGCATTTT. Protein product: CASSIWGDGNQPQHF.

V and J are TRBV18 and TRBJ1-6; 7 bases line up with TRBD1. V lost 4 bases, J lost 3 bases, and 3 bases stayed unmatched. Germline-derived CDR1 and CDR2 are KGHSH and LQKENI. This CDR3 spans 15 amino acids. This chain's CDR3 is CASSLDRDYNSPLHF. In DNA, the CDR3 is TGTGCCAGCTCACTAGACAGGGACTATAATTCACCCCTCCACTTT.

The chain is built from TRBV5-6 and TRBJ2-2, with D possibly TRBD1 on 6 matching bases. This CDR3 contains 14 residues. Trimming took off 5 bases at V and 3 bases at J, with 11 bases between the two ends. The V gene's germline CDR1 is SGHDT and CDR2 YYEEEE. The CDR3 DNA sequence: TGTGCCAGCAGTGGGGCAGGGGACACCGGGGAGCTGTTTTTT. Protein sequence: CASSGAGDTGELFF.

The chain employs TRBV7-9 and TRBJ1-4; 8 bases align to TRBD1. Per germline, CDR1 SEHNR and CDR2 FQNEAQ (reference sequence). V was clipped by 1 base and J by 7 bases; unmatched bases: 8. This CDR3 is built from 16 residues. The CDR3 reads CASSLGRTGHAEKLFF. CDR3 in DNA: TGTGCCAGCAGCTTAGGCCGGACAGGGCATGCTGAAAAACTGTTTTTT. Full variable domain (outside the CDR3, taken from reference TRBV7-9 and TRBJ1-4): DTGVSQNPRHKITKRGQNVTFRCDPISEHNRLYWYRQTLGQGPEFLTYFQNEAQLEKSRLLSDRFSAERPKGSFSTLEIQRTEQGDSAMYLCASSLGRTGHAEKLFFGSGTQLSVL.

The chain couples TRBV10-3 to TRBJ2-7; the match to TRBD1 covers 8 bases. CDR1 is ENHRY, CDR2 SYGVKD, per germline. The CDR3 covers 14 residues. J was trimmed by 4 bases and V by 6 bases; bases with no gene match: 8. The CDR3 DNA sequence: TGTGCCATCAGGGGAGCAGGGGGCGCGTACGAGCAGTACTTC. As protein: CAIRGAGGAYEQYF.

This chain's CDR3 is CATSKHRVMNTEAFF. Here the CDR3 DNA reads TGTGCCACCAGCAAACACAGGGTCATGAACACTGAAGCTTTCTTT. The V and J genes are TRBV15 and TRBJ1-1; possible D gene TRBD1, 6 bases. The germline V and J ends were trimmed by 4 bases and 0 bases, with 12 bases remaining between them. There are 15 residues in the CDR3. The germline CDR1 and CDR2 sequences are LNHNV and YYDKDF (reference sequence).

In its sample, this clone was seen once. V is TRBV19 and J is TRBJ1-1; D unresolved. This CDR3 is built from 12 residues. Per the germline V gene, CDR1 is LNHDA and CDR2 is SQIVND (reference sequence). V lost 8 bases to trimming and J lost 1 base, with 8 bases between them. The CDR3 nucleotides read TGTGCCAGTGTGGGAGGGAACACTGAAGCTTTCTTT. Protein sequence: CASVGGNTEAFF.

The chain is built from TRBV29-1 and TRBJ2-7; D perhaps matches TRBD1 (5 bases). V was cut by 4 bases and J by 3 bases, with 13 bases left in between. The CDR3 length is 13 residues. CDR1 and CDR2 (germline): SQVTM, ANQGSEA. The CDR3 here is CSVARQGIYEQYF. The DNA of the CDR3 is TGCAGCGTTGCGAGGCAGGGAATCTACGAGCAGTACTTC.

CDR3 amino acids: CASLDPTGAYEQYF. The CDR3 DNA is TGTGCCAGCCTAGACCCGACAGGTGCCTACGAGCAGTACTTC. The chain links TRBV7-8 to TRBJ2-7; a weak D match, TRBD1 (6 bases). From germline, CDR1 is SGHVS and CDR2 FQNEAQ. This CDR3 comprises 14 residues. The germline V and J ends were trimmed by 8 bases and 2 bases, with 16 bases remaining between them.

This chain joins TRBV27 and TRBJ2-7, with 7 bases aligning to TRBD2. The germline gives CDR1 MNHEY, CDR2 SMNVEV (reference sequence). Trimming removed 10 bases from V and 7 bases from J; junction bases left unmatched: 13. CDR3 length: 13 residues. The CDR3 DNA reads as TGTGCCACCTCTTGGGTGGGGGGAGGGGAGCAGTACTTC. It translates to CATSWVGGGEQYF.

The genes are TRBV7-3 and TRBJ1-1; TRBD1 agrees at 7 bases. The germline gives CDR1 SGHTA, CDR2 FQGTGA. CDR3 length: 19 amino acids. Trimming cost V 4 bases and J 1 base; bases outside gene matches: 18. CDR3 sequence: CASSSKVAGQRSSNTEAFF. CDR3 nucleotides: TGTGCCAGCAGCTCAAAGGTGGCGGGACAGAGAAGCTCGAACACTGAAGCTTTCTTT.

The rearrangement uses TRBV27 and TRBJ2-7; TRBD2 agrees at 8 bases. The V segment lost 5 bases and the J segment 3 bases; nucleotides outside the gene matches: 6. CDR1 is MNHEY, CDR2 SMNVEV, per germline (reference sequence). This CDR3 is 14 amino acids long. The chain's CDR3 is CASSIAGGNYEQYF. The CDR3 coding sequence is TGTGCCAGCAGTATCGCGGGGGGCAACTACGAGCAGTACTTC.

This clone was picked up one time. The V and J genes are TRBV7-6 and TRBJ2-2; 7 bases fit TRBD1. The CDR3 length is 15 residues. Trimming removed 3 bases from V and 3 bases from J; junction bases left unmatched: 4. In germline, CDR1 is SGHVS, CDR2 FNYEAQ. This CDR3 reads CASSLRGLDTGELFF. CDR3 sequence (DNA): TGTGCCAGCAGCTTGAGGGGGCTCGACACCGGGGAGCTGTTTTTT. Supplemented by reference TRBV7-6 and TRBJ2-2, the full variable domain reads GAGVSQSPRYKVTKRGQDVALRCDPISGHVSLYWYRQALGQGPEFLTYFNYEAQQDKSGLPNDRFSAERPEGSISTLTIQRTEQRDSAMYRCASSLRGLDTGELFFGEGSRLTVL.

This chain links TRBV2 with TRBJ1-4; D not resolved. V gave up 3 bases and J gave up 7 bases, with 15 bases separating them. Per the germline V gene, CDR1 is SNHLY and CDR2 is FYNNEI. The CDR3 runs to 15 residues. The CDR3 bases are TGTGCCAGCAGTGAGGTCCGAGGCCCCGGTGAAAAACTGTTTTTT. Amino acids: CASSEVRGPGEKLFF.

V is TRBV6-1 and J is TRBJ2-5; 7 bases are shared with TRBD2. Trimming cost V 6 bases and J 0 bases; bases outside gene matches: 7. Germline V gene sequence: CDR1 MNHNS, CDR2 SASEGT. The CDR3 is 15 amino acids. The CDR3 DNA reads as TGTGCCAGCAGCCCTAGCGGTTTGTACCAAGAGACCCAGTACTTC. It encodes CASSPSGLYQETQYF.

This clone showed up just once. J is TRBJ2-1 and V is TRBV5-6; weak D call: TRBD2 (7 bases). The CDR3 length is 14 residues. The V end was cut by 6 bases, the J end by 7 bases, with 17 bases between. The germline V gene has CDR1 SGHDT and CDR2 YYEEEE. CDR3 coding DNA: TGTGCCAGCACCCAAGGGGGGGCTAGGAATGAGCAGTTCTTC. Amino acid sequence: CASTQGGARNEQFF.

CDR3 coding DNA: TGTGCCAGCAGCTCCGGGGGGGCCGGGGATGAGCAGTTCTTC. This gives the protein CASSSGGAGDEQFF. The J gene is TRBJ2-1, the V gene TRBV7-8; 8 positions match TRBD2. CDR3 length: 14 amino acids. Trimming cost V 4 bases and J 8 bases; bases outside gene matches: 7. Germline values: CDR1 SGHVS, CDR2 FQNEAQ.

The chain recombines TRBV18 with TRBJ2-7; D is undetermined. Germline CDR1 and CDR2: KGHSH and LQKENI. V was clipped by 2 bases and J by 5 bases, with 4 bases between them. This CDR3 contains 11 residues. The chain's CDR3 is CASSPSDEQYF. CDR3 sequence (DNA): TGTGCCAGCTCACCATCAGACGAGCAGTACTTC.

The V and J genes are TRBV7-6 and TRBJ2-7, with 9 bases lining up with TRBD1. After removal of 0 bases from V and 3 bases from J, the junction contained 6 bases not matched to a gene. CDR1 is SGHVS and CDR2 is FNYEAQ in the germline V gene. The CDR3 runs to 16 residues. CDR3 in amino acids: CASSLALGQGFYEQYF. The DNA for the CDR3 is TGTGCCAGCAGCTTAGCTCTGGGACAGGGTTTCTACGAGCAGTACTTC.

This clone was seen a few times. CDR3: CASAGDRNQPQHF. The CDR3 nucleotides read TGTGCCAGCGCAGGGGACCGCAATCAGCCCCAGCATTTT. The genes are TRBV6-5 and TRBJ1-5, with D maybe TRBD1 (6 bases). The CDR3 consists of 13 residues. From germline, CDR1 is MNHEY and CDR2 SVGAGI. The germline V and J ends were trimmed by 8 bases and 2 bases, with 10 bases remaining between them.

The genes are TRBV6-1 and TRBJ2-4; D possibly corresponds to TRBD1 (6 bases). The CDR3 length is 15 residues. Between the trimmed V and J ends, which lost 1 base and 7 bases, there was a span of 14 bases. The germline V gene encodes CDR1 MNHNS and CDR2 SASEGT. The CDR3 reads CASSEVAGALNIQYF. CDR3 sequence (DNA): TGTGCCAGCAGTGAAGTTGCAGGGGCTTTGAACATTCAGTACTTC.

V usage is TRBV25-1 and J usage is TRBJ1-5; 9 bases are a match to TRBD1. CDR1 and CDR2 (germline): MGHDK, SYGVNS. Germline trimming cut 6 bases from V and 3 bases from J; bases unmatched to any gene: 3. This CDR3 region has 14 residues. CDR3 protein: CASRGTGNNQPQHF. In nucleotides, the CDR3 is TGTGCCAGCAGGGGGACAGGGAACAATCAGCCCCAGCATTTT.

This chain joins TRBV19 and TRBJ2-3; maybe TRBD1 (6 bases). The V and J ends lost 6 bases and 2 bases respectively, with 12 bases between them. CDR1 and CDR2 (germline): LNHDA, SQIVND (reference sequence). The CDR3 covers 14 residues. CDR3 amino acids: CASRRDTFTDTQYF. CDR3 nucleotide sequence: TGTGCCAGTAGGAGGGACACTTTCACAGATACGCAGTATTTT. The full variable domain, rest sourced from reference TRBV19 and TRBJ2-3, is DGGITQSPKYLFRKEGQNVTLSCEQNLNHDAMYWYRQDPGQGLRLIYYSQIVNDFQKGDIAEGYSVSREKKESFPLTVTSAQKNPTAFYLCASRRDTFTDTQYFGPGTRLTVL.

This rearrangement joins TRBV7-8 to TRBJ1-4; D is perhaps TRBD1 (5 bases). Trimming left V 6 bases short and J 6 bases short, with 11 bases between. Germline CDR1 SGHVS, CDR2 FQNEAQ. The CDR3 has 13 amino acids. CDR3 sequence: CASSSGSHEKLFF. The CDR3 bases are TGTGCCAGCAGTTCAGGGTCCCATGAAAAACTGTTTTTT.

This chain joins TRBV29-1 and TRBJ1-1, with 7 bases identical to TRBD1. V was clipped by 7 bases and J by 1 base; unmatched bases: 0. The CDR3 is 11 residues long. Germline CDR1 and CDR2: SQVTM and ANQGSEA. The CDR3 DNA reads TGCAGCGGGACAGGGAACACTGAAGCTTTCTTT. Translation: CSGTGNTEAFF.

Written as DNA, the CDR3 is TGTGCCAGCAGCCCCGTAGGGACAGGGCTGGGCTACACCTTC. It specifies CASSPVGTGLGYTF. This chain joins TRBV5-6 and TRBJ1-2; 9 bases align to TRBD1. The CDR3 length is 14 residues. After removal of 4 bases from V and 8 bases from J, the junction contained 9 bases not matched to a gene. Germline values: CDR1 SGHDT, CDR2 YYEEEE.

The chain has TRBV4-2 and TRBJ1-4; D unclear. This CDR3 region has 12 residues. CDR1 LGHNA and CDR2 YNFKEQ come from the germline V gene. V shed 5 bases and J shed 13 bases, with 14 bases lying between them. The CDR3 spells CASSEFSSGLFF. The CDR3 coding sequence is TGTGCCAGCAGCGAATTTTCTAGCGGACTGTTTTTT.